The text below deals with one T cell receptor (beta chain). The target antigen is unknown. This entry comes from a study of cytomegalovirus exposure and HLA in healthy donors. Study-wide results and limits: Reports indicated that the classifier achieved high specificity and sensitivity in diagnosing cytomegalovirus status. In vitro confirmation showed three CMV-associated chains to be CMV antigen specific.

Germline lookup yields CDR1 SGHTA and CDR2 FQGTGA. V was clipped by 4 bases and J by 5 bases; unmatched bases: 8. The CDR3 length is 16 residues. Using immunoSEQ multiplex PCR, the repertoire was profiled, and TCRdb retains in-frame clones only, with some absent. The sample has a few hundred thousand clones; approximately 90% are singletons. The study drew the donors from its approximately 110-subject validation cohort, separate from the roughly 700-subject first cohort. The TCR comes from a woman aged 18-29 years in good health and CMV-seronegative. The source material was PBMCs. The J gene is TRBJ2-1, the V gene TRBV7-3, with TRBD1 matching 10 bases. CDR3 protein: CASSSRDRGPDNEQFF. DNA for the CDR3: TGTGCCAGCAGCTCCCGGGACAGGGGACCCGACAATGAGCAGTTCTTC.